This record covers a single TCR beta chain. The antigen is undetermined. These data originate in a study of CD8+ T cells in alopecia areata. Study-level background: Tofacitinib was taken orally by treated patients, and the dose was 5 to 10 mg twice daily.

V gave up 5 bases and J gave up 0 bases, with 11 bases separating them. Germline CDR1 SGHTA, CDR2 FQGTGA. The CDR3 covers 15 residues. Reverse transcription of extracted RNA yielded cDNA, which provided the sequencing template. Clones were sequenced by immunoSEQ multiplex PCR, and TCRdb holds only the in-frame ones, with some missing. This table holds about 160,000 clones, roughly 65% found once. Treatment of the sample: oral pan-JAK inhibitor, 5-10 mg twice daily. Patients with alopecia areata provided lesional scalp punch biopsies as well as peripheral blood. Broader study findings: Expanded CD8+ clones among the top 100, and scalp clonality, were significantly decreased by tofacitinib. Lesional scalp displayed greater clonality than normal scalp, most notably in alopecia totalis/universalis.

V gene TRBV7-3 combines with J gene TRBJ1-3, with D tentatively TRBD1 (5 bases). The sequences come from CD4+ T cells sorted from blood, collected at week 4, from a patient treated with tofacitinib. The receptor was derived from a human donor with alopecia areata. The CDR3 sequence: CASSRDSLSGNTIYF. For the CDR3, the DNA is TGTGCCAGCAGCCGTGACAGCCTCTCTGGAAACACCATATATTTT.